The TCR beta chain described here comes from a study of blood T cell repertoires in COVID-19. Clones were sequenced by immunoSEQ multiplex PCR, and TCRdb holds only the in-frame ones, with some missing. The sample includes some 300,000 clones, around 92% seen only once; the top ten take roughly 2.9%. This clone was observed many times. V lost 2 bases and J lost 4, with 11 bases in between. The CDR3 loop spans 15 amino acids. CDR1 and CDR2 from the germline V gene are MNHEY and SVGAGI. Everyone who took part was roughly 18 to 95 years old, and they came from about 23 US areas. Participant-reported clinical history was the basis for cohort assignment.

Sequencing input: PBMCs or T cells enriched from blood (not recorded which). The chain carries TRBV6-5 and TRBJ1-4; no definite D call. The sequence came from a woman between 45 and 65 years old who had been exposed to COVID-19. The CDR3 region is CASSYVPGGNEKLFF. The CDR3 DNA follows: TGTGCCAGCAGTTACGTCCCTGGCGGTAATGAAAAACTGTTTTTT.